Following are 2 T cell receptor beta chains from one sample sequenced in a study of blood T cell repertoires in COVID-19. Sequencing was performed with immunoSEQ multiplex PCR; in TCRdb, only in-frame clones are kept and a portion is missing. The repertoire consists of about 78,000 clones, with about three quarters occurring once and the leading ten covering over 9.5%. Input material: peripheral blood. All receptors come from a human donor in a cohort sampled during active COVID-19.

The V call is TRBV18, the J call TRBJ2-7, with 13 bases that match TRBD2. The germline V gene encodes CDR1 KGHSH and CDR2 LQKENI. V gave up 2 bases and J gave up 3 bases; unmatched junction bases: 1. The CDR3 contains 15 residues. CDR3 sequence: CASSPTSGGVYEQYF. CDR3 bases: TGTGCCAGCTCACCAACTAGCGGGGGGGTCTACGAGCAGTACTTC.

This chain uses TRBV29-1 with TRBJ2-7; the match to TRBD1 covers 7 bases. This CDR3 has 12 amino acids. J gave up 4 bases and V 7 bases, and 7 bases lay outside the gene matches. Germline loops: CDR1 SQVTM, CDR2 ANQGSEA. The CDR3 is CSGATGKYEQYF. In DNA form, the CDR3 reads TGCAGCGGGGCGACAGGGAAATACGAGCAGTACTTC.